This T cell receptor (beta chain) was sequenced during a study of cytomegalovirus exposure and HLA in healthy donors. The sample holds a few counts of this clone. The target antigen is unknown. PCR employed 60 Vbeta and 13 Jbeta primers. TCRdb's table, derived via immunoSEQ multiplex PCR, lists solely in-frame clones and lacks some. Found here are approximately 180,000 clones, 9.5% to 15% of them singletons; the top ten hold about 7.8%. Study-level results: Across HLA loci, a later analysis found differing TCR association rates, with DRB1 most and HLA-C fewest.

This clonotype was sampled from a middle-aged man in good health and CMV-seropositive. The source material was PBMCs.

As DNA, the CDR3 is TGTGCCACCAGCTCTATCTACGAGCAGTACTTC. This translates into CATSSIYEQYF. The chain is built from TRBV2 and TRBJ2-7; D is unresolved. The germline V gene has CDR1 SNHLY and CDR2 FYNNEI. V was clipped by 10 bases and J by 3 bases, with 10 bases between them. This CDR3 has 11 residues.